This T cell receptor (beta chain) appears in the sequencing data of a study of Ad26.COV2.S vaccination and SARS-CoV-2 variants. Study in general: Recipients of Ad26.COV2.S got it intramuscularly, once or twice 56 days apart. Study conclusions and caveats: It was found that vaccine and placebo recipients had similar non-spike TCR breadth.

This CDR3 has 13 residues. CDR1 and CDR2 (germline): PRHDT, FYEKMQ (reference sequence). The V gene end was trimmed by 6 bases and the J gene end by 5 bases; junction bases not matched to a gene: 7. Stated treatment: 19 received Ad26.COV2.S at low or high dose, single or two shots; roughly 5 received placebo; per-sample allocation not given. The samples date from day 63 after the first vaccine or placebo injection. The repertoire was sequenced with immunoSEQ multiplex PCR; TCRdb's copy has only in-frame clones and lacks some. Here the sample spans roughly 350,000 clones, 80% to 90% being singletons. A single count supports this clone. Its specificity is not known.

This specimen consisted of peripheral blood, obtained in a trial of Ad26.COV2.S vaccine versus placebo. The chain employs TRBV13 and TRBJ2-7; TRBD1 agrees at 7 bases. The sequence was obtained from a person aged 18-65 years who received the Ad26.COV2.S COVID-19 vaccine or a placebo. The CDR3 coding sequence is TGTGCCAGCAGTGACAGGGAAATCGACGAGCAGTACTTC. This encodes CASSDREIDEQYF.